These 22 T cell receptor beta chains were sequenced from one sample in a study of CD8 T cells in Susac syndrome (dated by TCRdb to 2018 to 2020). The library was made by the immunoSEQ multiplex PCR assay. RNA was extracted with the RNeasy kit and roughly 0.45 to 1 ug was reverse transcribed using random hexamers. TCRdb passed the public sequencing reads through fastp at Q25 and MiXCR, retaining productive beta sequences. Rows with one shared CDR3 protein collapse into an entry with the most common genes and DNA. The sample records just over 300,000 distinct CDR3 sequences, approximately 90% of which are singletons. The top ten clones comprise about 0.07% of the sample. The material sequenced was CD4+ T cells from PBMCs. The receptors shown here come from a human donor with multiple sclerosis.

The chain uses TRBV6-6 and TRBJ2-5, with TRBD1 matching 12 bases. Germline CDR1 is MNHNY and CDR2 is SVGAGI (reference sequence). The V gene end was trimmed by 5 bases and the J gene end by 6 bases; junction bases not matched to a gene: 7. The CDR3 contains 15 residues. CDR3 sequence reads: CASSPGTGGEKTQYF. Here the CDR3 DNA reads TGTGCCAGCAGTCCCGGGACAGGGGGCGAAAAGACCCAGTACTTC.

The chain uses TRBV20-1 and TRBJ1-2, with D perhaps TRBD1 (6 bases). Germline V gene lookup returns CDR1 DFQATT and CDR2 SNEGSKA (reference sequence). The CDR3 totals 17 residues. V gave up 3 bases and J gave up 0 bases, with 20 bases separating them. CDR3 coding DNA: TGCAGTGCTAGGTTGGGAGTTACAGGGCGATCTAACTATGGCTACACCTTC. Its protein product is CSARLGVTGRSNYGYTF.

The rearrangement links TRBV5-1 to TRBJ2-7; 9 bases agree with TRBD2. This CDR3 is built from 18 residues. The V gene's germline CDR1 is SGHRS and CDR2 YFSETQ. Trimming at V came to 0 bases and at J to 0 bases, leaving 10 bases not matched to a gene. Here the CDR3 reads CASSLGLAGPPSSYEQYF. In nucleotides, the CDR3 is TGCGCCAGCAGCTTGGGCCTAGCGGGACCCCCGAGCTCCTACGAGCAGTACTTC.

The V gene is TRBV5-1, the J gene TRBJ2-5; unclear D gene. The CDR3 has 14 residues. The V end lost 1 base, the J end lost 3 bases, and 10 bases lay between the germline ends. The germline CDR1 and CDR2 sequences are SGHRS and YFSETQ. The CDR3 here is CASSLRRSEETQYF. The CDR3 DNA reads TGCGCCAGCAGCTTGCGGCGGAGTGAAGAGACCCAGTACTTC.

The chain employs TRBV6-1 and TRBJ2-1, with 10 nucleotides matching TRBD2. With V trimmed by 9 bases and J by 7 bases, 9 bases remained unmatched. CDR1 is MNHNS, CDR2 SASEGT, per germline. The CDR3 contains 14 residues. The CDR3 loop is CASLEAGGPNEQFF. Here the CDR3 DNA reads TGTGCCAGTCTGGAAGCGGGGGGGCCGAATGAGCAGTTCTTC.

The CDR3 DNA reads TGCGCCAGCAGCTCAACGAGGGCCGGGGCCAACGTCCTGACTTTC. Translating it yields CASSSTRAGANVLTF. The chain employs TRBV5-1 and TRBJ2-6; D possibly corresponds to TRBD2 (5 bases). The germline CDR1 and CDR2 sequences are SGHRS and YFSETQ. The CDR3 extends over 15 amino acids. V was trimmed by 3 bases and J by 4 bases, leaving 11 bases between them.

The chain has TRBV4-2 and TRBJ2-7, with TRBD2 matching 8 bases. With V trimmed by 0 bases and J by 2 bases, 3 bases remained unmatched. CDR1 LGHNA and CDR2 YNFKEQ come from the germline V gene. The CDR3 spans 15 residues. In DNA, the CDR3 is TGTGCCAGCAGCCAAGAGACTAGCGCAGCCTACGAGCAGTACTTC. Residues: CASSQETSAAYEQYF.

This rearrangement joins TRBV18 to TRBJ1-1; D is uncertain. The CDR3 length is 15 residues. CDR1 is KGHSH and CDR2 is LQKENI in the germline V gene. V was pared by 5 bases and J by 2 bases, with 15 bases between. The CDR3 sequence is CASSALDHANTEAFF. The CDR3 bases are TGTGCCAGCTCAGCGCTCGACCACGCAAACACTGAAGCTTTCTTT.

This clonotype was counted a few times. The V call is TRBV6-1, the J call TRBJ2-3; TRBD2 is a possible D gene (6 bases). Per germline, CDR1 MNHNS and CDR2 SASEGT. This CDR3 spans 12 amino acids. The V gene lost 7 bases and the J gene lost 4 bases, with 9 bases spanning the gap. The CDR3 here is CASIGRSDTQYF. Written as DNA, the CDR3 is TGTGCCAGCATCGGGAGATCAGATACGCAGTATTTT.

This clonotype has only a few counts. The gene calls are TRBV12-3 or TRBV12-4 and TRBJ2-7; perhaps TRBD1 as D (5 bases). This CDR3 is 14 amino acids long. Trimming left V 9 bases short and J 4 bases short, with 19 bases between. The DNA for the CDR3 is TGTGCCAGTCGAAGGGGCAGGGTCCCGTACGAGCAGTACTTC. It specifies CASRRGRVPYEQYF.

The chain uses TRBV29-1 and TRBJ1-1, with 11 bases aligning to TRBD1. The CDR3 totals 15 residues. Trimming cost V 4 bases and J 3 bases; bases outside gene matches: 7. Germline CDR1 and CDR2: SQVTM and ANQGSEA. The CDR3 reads CSVGSRDRGYTEAFF. DNA for the CDR3: TGCAGCGTTGGCTCCCGGGACAGGGGGTACACTGAAGCTTTCTTT.

The table lists this clonotype with a count of one. The chain has TRBV3-1 and TRBJ1-5; D unresolved. V was pared by 5 bases and J by 5 bases, with 10 bases between. Germline V lookup: CDR1 LGHDT, CDR2 YNNKEL (reference sequence). There are 13 residues in the CDR3. The CDR3 is CASSRVGDQPQHF. CDR3 bases: TGTGCCAGCAGCAGGGTCGGGGATCAGCCCCAGCATTTT.

V and J are TRBV12-2 and TRBJ2-1; no DNA check was done on the table's D call, TRBD2. TRBV12-2 is shown as a pseudogene. The CDR3 covers 13 residues. The DNA of the CDR3 is TGTGTCTTGAGGGAGCGGGAGTGGAATGAGCAGTTCTTC. The encoded protein is CVLREREWNEQFF.

The chain combines TRBV3-1 with TRBJ1-2; D is uncertain. Germline values: CDR1 LGHDT, CDR2 YNNKEL (reference sequence). The CDR3 extends over 12 amino acids. V was pared by 2 bases and J by 5 bases, with 6 bases between. CDR3 sequence reads: CASSQTVYGYTF. The CDR3 region has the DNA TGTGCCAGCAGCCAAACAGTTTATGGCTACACCTTC.

V and J are TRBV19 and TRBJ2-5; tentatively, D is TRBD2 (6 bases). V lost 4 bases to trimming and J lost 1 base, with 13 bases between them. The CDR3 loop spans 15 amino acids. Germline V CDR1 and CDR2: LNHDA, SQIVND (reference sequence). The CDR3 protein is CASSRRENPQETQYF. CDR3 in DNA: TGTGCCAGTAGTAGACGGGAGAACCCCCAAGAGACCCAGTACTTC.

The chain carries TRBV24-1 and TRBJ2-1, with 8 bases matching TRBD2. CDR3 length: 13 residues. J lost 5 bases, V lost 9 bases, and 5 bases had no gene match. Per the germline V gene, CDR1 is KGHDR and CDR2 is SFDVKD. The CDR3 loop is CATARGGDNEQFF. In DNA form, the CDR3 reads TGTGCCACCGCTCGGGGGGGTGACAATGAGCAGTTCTTC.

As DNA, the CDR3 is TGCAGTGCTAGAGCCCCGGGACAGGCTCCCTACGAGCAGTACTTC. This gives the protein CSARAPGQAPYEQYF. This chain uses TRBV20-1 with TRBJ2-7, with 8 bases lining up with TRBD1. CDR3 length equals 15 residues. Unmatched junction bases numbered 7, after V lost 1 base and J lost 2 bases. Germline CDR1 DFQATT, CDR2 SNEGSKA (reference sequence).

The genes are TRBV3-1 and TRBJ2-3, with D unclear. Trimming removed 4 bases at V and 6 bases at J, with 14 bases between. The germline gives CDR1 LGHDT, CDR2 YNNKEL (reference sequence). This CDR3 is 14 amino acids long. Here the CDR3 reads CASSRLDSADTQYF. Written as DNA, the CDR3 is TGTGCCAGCAGCCGTCTAGATTCGGCTGATACGCAGTATTTT.

The chain couples TRBV3-1 to TRBJ2-1, with a weak D call TRBD2 (5 bases). The CDR3 has 15 residues. Germline loops: CDR1 LGHDT, CDR2 YNNKEL (reference sequence). Trimming took off 7 bases at V and 0 bases at J, with 13 bases between the two ends. The CDR3 nucleotides are TGTGCCAGCATAATCCGGAGGAGCTCCTACAATGAGCAGTTCTTC. As protein: CASIIRRSSYNEQFF.

V and J are TRBV9 and TRBJ1-6, with D hard to call. Germline loops: CDR1 SGDLS, CDR2 YYNGEE. Trimming pared 4 bases from V and 7 bases from J, leaving 12 bases between. The CDR3 has 14 residues. The CDR3 loop is CASSPNPGNSPLHF. CDR3 DNA sequence: TGTGCCAGCAGCCCCAATCCCGGAAATTCACCCCTCCACTTT.

The chain is built from TRBV12-3 or TRBV12-4 and TRBJ2-3, with D perhaps TRBD2 (6 bases). The CDR3 sequence is 15 residues long. V was shortened by 8 bases and J by 0 bases, with 15 bases between the two germline ends. The CDR3, as DNA: TGTGCCAGCGGGGGGAGCGGAGCTAGCACAGATACGCAGTATTTT. This gives the protein CASGGSGASTDTQYF.

This clonotype was recorded only once. The V and J genes are TRBV7-3 and TRBJ1-1, with TRBD1 identical over 7 bases. Germline CDR1 SGHTA, CDR2 FQGTGA. The CDR3 loop spans 16 amino acids. Trimming removed 6 bases from V and 1 base from J; junction bases left unmatched: 11. The CDR3, as DNA: TGTGCCAGCAGTTCGCAGGGGGGATTTCCGAACACTGAAGCTTTCTTT. The encoded protein is CASSSQGGFPNTEAFF.